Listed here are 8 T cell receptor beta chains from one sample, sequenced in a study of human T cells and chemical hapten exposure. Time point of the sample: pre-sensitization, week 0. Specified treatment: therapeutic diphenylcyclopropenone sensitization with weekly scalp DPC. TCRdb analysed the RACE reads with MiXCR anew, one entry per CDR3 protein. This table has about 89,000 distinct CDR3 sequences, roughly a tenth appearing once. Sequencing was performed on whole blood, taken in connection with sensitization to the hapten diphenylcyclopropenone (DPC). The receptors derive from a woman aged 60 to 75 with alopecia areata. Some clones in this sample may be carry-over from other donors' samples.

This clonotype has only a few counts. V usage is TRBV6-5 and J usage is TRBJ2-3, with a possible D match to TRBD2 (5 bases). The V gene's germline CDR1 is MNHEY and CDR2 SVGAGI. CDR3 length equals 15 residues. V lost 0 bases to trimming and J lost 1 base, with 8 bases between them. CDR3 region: CASSYSDGGTDTQYF. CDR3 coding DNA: TGTGCCAGCAGTTACTCCGACGGGGGCACAGATACGCAGTATTTT.

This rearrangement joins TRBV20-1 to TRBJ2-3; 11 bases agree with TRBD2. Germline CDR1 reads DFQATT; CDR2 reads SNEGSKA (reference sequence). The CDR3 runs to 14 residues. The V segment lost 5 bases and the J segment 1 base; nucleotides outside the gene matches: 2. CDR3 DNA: TGCAGTGCTCCGACTAGCGGGGGCACAGATACGCAGTATTTT. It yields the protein CSAPTSGGTDTQYF.

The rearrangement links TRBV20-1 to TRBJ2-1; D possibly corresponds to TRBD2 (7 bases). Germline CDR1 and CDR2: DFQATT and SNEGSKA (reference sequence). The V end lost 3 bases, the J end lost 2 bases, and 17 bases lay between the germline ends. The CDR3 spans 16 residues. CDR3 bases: TGCAGTGCTAGCCAGAGAAGGGGGGGCACCTACAATGAGCAGTTCTTC. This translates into CSASQRRGGTYNEQFF.

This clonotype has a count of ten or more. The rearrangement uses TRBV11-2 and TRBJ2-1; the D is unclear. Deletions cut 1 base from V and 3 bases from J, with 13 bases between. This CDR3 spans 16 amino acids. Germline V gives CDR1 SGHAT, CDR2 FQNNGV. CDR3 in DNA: TGTGCCAGCAGCTTAGCAGCAAGCCGAGACTACAATGAGCAGTTCTTC. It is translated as CASSLAASRDYNEQFF.

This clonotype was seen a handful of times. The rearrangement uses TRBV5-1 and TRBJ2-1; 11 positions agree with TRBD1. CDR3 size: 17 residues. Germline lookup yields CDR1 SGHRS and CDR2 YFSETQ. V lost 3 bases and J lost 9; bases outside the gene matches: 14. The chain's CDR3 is CASSSNGRTGGGSEQFF. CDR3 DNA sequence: TGCGCCAGCAGCTCGAACGGGCGGACAGGGGGCGGGAGTGAGCAGTTCTTC.

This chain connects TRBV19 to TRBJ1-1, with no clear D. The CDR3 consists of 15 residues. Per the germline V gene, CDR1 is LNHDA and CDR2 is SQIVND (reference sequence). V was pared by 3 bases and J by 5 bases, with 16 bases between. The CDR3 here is CASSIPPVRGTEAFF. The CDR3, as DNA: TGTGCCAGTAGTATCCCCCCAGTAAGAGGAACTGAAGCTTTCTTT.

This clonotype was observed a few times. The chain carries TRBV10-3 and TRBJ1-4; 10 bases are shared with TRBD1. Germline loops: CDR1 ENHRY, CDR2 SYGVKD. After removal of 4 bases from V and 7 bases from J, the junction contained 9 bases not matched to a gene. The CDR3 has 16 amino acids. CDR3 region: CAISAGQGMQVEKLFF. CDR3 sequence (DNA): TGTGCCATCAGTGCGGGACAGGGGATGCAAGTTGAAAAACTGTTTTTT.

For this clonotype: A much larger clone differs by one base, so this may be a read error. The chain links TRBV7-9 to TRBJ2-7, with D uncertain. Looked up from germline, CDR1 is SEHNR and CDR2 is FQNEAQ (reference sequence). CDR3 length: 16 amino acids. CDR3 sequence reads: CASSLGSLQQTPEHYF. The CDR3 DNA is TGTGCCAGCAGCTTAGGAAGTCTGCAGCAAACCCCCGAGCACTACTTC.